These T cell receptor beta chains were read from a single sample in a study of post-analysis software for immune sequencing data. TCRdb used MiXCR to reprocess the PCR reads, holding one entry per CDR3 protein. The data contain 820,000 or so distinct CDR3 sequences, approximately 50% of them singletons. The sample comprised blood. These receptors all stem from a girl between 5 and 17 years old with multiple sclerosis. CDR3s include the opening cysteine and the closing phenylalanine or tryptophan. Clone size, where shown, is once, few, many, or a class for clones that have expanded.

size,V,CDR3
few,TRBV24-1,CAPLRAYGSGSYEQYF
.,TRBV6-5,CASSHTSGRVDEQYF
.,TRBV20-1,CSARESGQFYNEQFF
few,TRBV11-2,CASSLDPVPYEQYF
few,TRBV6-5,CASSKYVSYEQYF
few,TRBV7-2,CASSFIAGSTSNEQFF
many,TRBV6-2/TRBV6-3,CASSKTVYEQYF
.,TRBV5-1,CASSLDRAPDTQYF
.,TRBV12-3/TRBV12-4,CASSLALAGGRGETQYF
.,TRBV29-1,CSVDQGGIQYF
.,TRBV3-1,CASSQAGLAGGPKFF
.,TRBV29-1,CSVGDRRQGSYGYTF
once,TRBV7-9,CASSLEDHRQETQYF
.,TRBV20-1,CSARSGQGYQPQHF
.,TRBV7-9,CASSERTPGEQYF
few,TRBV5-1,CASSLWLAGTQETQYF
few,TRBV29-1,CSVSSGGSYEQYF
.,TRBV2,CASSEVLGYEQYF
few,TRBV7-8,CASRERGLTDTQYF